The rows below give T cell receptor beta chains drawn from one sample of a study of neoadjuvant anti-PD-1 for oral cavity cancer. The protocol was immunoSEQ multiplex PCR, while the TCRdb copy is restricted to in-frame clones and leaves out a portion. This sample has about 32,000 clones, with about 77% found just once. The sequenced sample was PBMCs, obtained after nivolumab (anti-PD-1) treatment. These receptors came from a person aged 40-85 years with oral cavity squamous cell carcinoma. CDR3s include the opening cysteine and the closing phenylalanine or tryptophan. A D gene is named only where the DNA matches it firmly. Clone size is given for some rows only: seen once, a few or many times, or a class if the clone is expanded.

V gene: TRBV7-3
clone size: NA
J gene: TRBJ2-3
D gene: NA
CDR3 DNA: TGTGCCAGCAGCCTGAGACAGGCCCACACAGATACGCAGTATTTT
CDR3 protein: CASSLRQAHTDTQYF

V gene: TRBV28
clone size: NA
J gene: TRBJ2-1
D gene: NA
CDR3 DNA: TGTGCCAGCAGTTTATCCCCCCTTTCCGGCTACAATGAGCAGTTCTTC
CDR3 protein: CASSLSPLSGYNEQFF

V gene: TRBV5-1
clone size: NA
J gene: TRBJ2-1
D gene: TRBD1
CDR3 DNA: TGCGCCAGCAGATACACAGGGGTTCCCTACAATGAGCAGTTCTTC
CDR3 protein: CASRYTGVPYNEQFF

V gene: TRBV5-4
clone size: NA
J gene: TRBJ2-5
D gene: TRBD1
CDR3 DNA: TGTGCCAGCAGCTTAAAACAGGGGGCGAGAGAGACCCAGTACTTC
CDR3 protein: CASSLKQGARETQYF

V gene: TRBV19
clone size: NA
J gene: TRBJ2-2
D gene: NA
CDR3 DNA: TGTGCCAGTAGGGTGGCAGGGGGGGCCGGGGAGCTGTTTTTT
CDR3 protein: CASRVAGGAGELFF

V gene: TRBV2
clone size: once
J gene: TRBJ2-7
D gene: TRBD1
CDR3 DNA: TGTGCCAGCTGGACAGGGTCAGACTACGAGCAGTACTTC
CDR3 protein: CASWTGSDYEQYF

V gene: TRBV5-1
clone size: NA
J gene: TRBJ2-1
D gene: TRBD1
CDR3 DNA: TGCGCCAGCAGCCCCGGGACAGGCTCCTACAATGAGCAGTTCTTC
CDR3 protein: CASSPGTGSYNEQFF

V gene: TRBV7-2
clone size: few
J gene: TRBJ1-1
D gene: NA
CDR3 DNA: TGTGCCAGCAGCTTGGACAGGAACACTGAAGCTTTCTTT
CDR3 protein: CASSLDRNTEAFF

V gene: TRBV10-3
clone size: NA
J gene: TRBJ2-7
D gene: TRBD1
CDR3 DNA: TGTGCCATCAGTGACCCTTCCGGGACAGGGGGATCCTCCTACGAGCAGTACTTC
CDR3 protein: CAISDPSGTGGSSYEQYF

V gene: TRBV18
clone size: NA
J gene: TRBJ2-2
D gene: NA
CDR3 DNA: TGTGCCAGCACGGACAGACCGAACACCGGGGAGCTGTTTTTT
CDR3 protein: CASTDRPNTGELFF

V gene: TRBV5-1
clone size: NA
J gene: TRBJ2-5
D gene: TRBD2
CDR3 DNA: TGCGCCAGCAGCCCAGGGACTAGCGGAGAAGAGACCCAGTACTTC
CDR3 protein: CASSPGTSGEETQYF

V gene: TRBV2
clone size: once
J gene: TRBJ1-2
D gene: NA
CDR3 DNA: TGTGCCAGCAGTGGGACGGGACCGGGTGGCTACACCTTC
CDR3 protein: CASSGTGPGGYTF

V gene: TRBV6-6
clone size: NA
J gene: TRBJ1-5
D gene: NA
CDR3 DNA: TGTGCCAGCAGTTACTCTAGAGATGGCAATCAGCCCCAGCATTTT
CDR3 protein: CASSYSRDGNQPQHF

V gene: TRBV29-1
clone size: NA
J gene: TRBJ1-1
D gene: NA
CDR3 DNA: TGCAGCGTTGTTCTACAGGAGCGGGGGAACACTGAAGCTTTCTTT
CDR3 protein: CSVVLQERGNTEAFF

V gene: TRBV9
clone size: NA
J gene: TRBJ1-4
D gene: NA
CDR3 DNA: TGTGCCAGCAGTGTAGAGCCGAACGGTGGTAATGAAAAACTGTTTTTT
CDR3 protein: CASSVEPNGGNEKLFF

V gene: TRBV2
clone size: NA
J gene: TRBJ2-2
D gene: TRBD1
CDR3 DNA: TGTGCCAGCAGGACCGGGACAGGACGAGTTGGGGAGCTGTTTTTT
CDR3 protein: CASRTGTGRVGELFF

V gene: TRBV6-5
clone size: NA
J gene: TRBJ2-2
D gene: NA
CDR3 DNA: TGTGCCAGCAGTTCGCCTGCCCAGGGTCCCGGGGAGCTGTTTTTT
CDR3 protein: CASSSPAQGPGELFF

V gene: TRBV2
clone size: NA
J gene: TRBJ2-2
D gene: NA
CDR3 DNA: TGTGCCAGCAGTGAGACCCCCGGGTCCGGGGAGCTGTTTTTT
CDR3 protein: CASSETPGSGELFF

V gene: TRBV4-3
clone size: NA
J gene: TRBJ1-1
D gene: NA
CDR3 DNA: TGCGCCAGCAGCCAAGATAGCGGGGGGCATTTGAACACTGAAGCTTTCTTT
CDR3 protein: CASSQDSGGHLNTEAFF

V gene: TRBV9
clone size: NA
J gene: TRBJ2-2
D gene: NA
CDR3 DNA: TGTGCCAGCAGCGTAGATCGTAAGGGGGTGAACACCGGGGAGCTGTTTTTT
CDR3 protein: CASSVDRKGVNTGELFF

V gene: TRBV7-3
clone size: NA
J gene: TRBJ1-1
D gene: NA
CDR3 DNA: TGTGCCAGCAGCTTGACGGGGGGCACTGAAGCTTTCTTT
CDR3 protein: CASSLTGGTEAFF

V gene: TRBV2
clone size: NA
J gene: TRBJ1-4
D gene: NA
CDR3 DNA: TGTGCCAGCAGTGGCAGGCAACAGGTTAATGAAAAACTGTTTTTT
CDR3 protein: CASSGRQQVNEKLFF

V gene: TRBV14
clone size: NA
J gene: TRBJ2-3
D gene: NA
CDR3 DNA: TGTGCCAGCAGCCAAGATATAGGGACTAGCACAGATACGCAGTATTTT
CDR3 protein: CASSQDIGTSTDTQYF

V gene: TRBV10-3
clone size: once
J gene: TRBJ1-1
D gene: NA
CDR3 DNA: TGTGCCATTCAGACCGCGAACACTGAAGCTTTCTTT
CDR3 protein: CAIQTANTEAFF

V gene: TRBV4-1
clone size: NA
J gene: TRBJ2-3
D gene: TRBD2
CDR3 DNA: TGCGCCAGCAGCCAAGTGGGACTAGCCTCAGATACGCAGTATTTT
CDR3 protein: CASSQVGLASDTQYF

V gene: TRBV6-5
clone size: NA
J gene: TRBJ1-5
D gene: NA
CDR3 DNA: TGTGCCAGCAGTTACATACAGGGACATCAGCCCCAGCATTTT
CDR3 protein: CASSYIQGHQPQHF

V gene: TRBV7-2
clone size: NA
J gene: TRBJ1-2
D gene: NA
CDR3 DNA: TGTGCCAGCAGCTTAGCGGTCAGCCAGGGCTACACCTTC
CDR3 protein: CASSLAVSQGYTF